This T cell receptor beta chain was retrieved from a study of cytomegalovirus exposure and HLA in healthy donors. General study findings and limits: Most TCR beta V segments were productive about 87% or about 30% of the time in an earlier analysis. In a later analysis, V- and J-gene trimming of beta chains associated with a DCLRE1C missense variant, replicated independently. The records held CMV serostatus as the only immune exposure information. The study put some 150 TCR beta chains on its list as cytomegalovirus-associated.

13 Jbeta primers and 60 Vbeta primers were used for the PCR. The protocol was immunoSEQ multiplex PCR, while the TCRdb copy is restricted to in-frame clones and leaves out a portion. Counted here are around 99,000 clones, 69% occurring once; the ten biggest clones make up around 5.4%. Germline V lookup: CDR1 LNHDA, CDR2 SQIVND (reference sequence). After removal of 4 bases from V and 3 bases from J, the junction contained 6 bases not matched to a gene. CDR3 length equals 16 residues. Worth noting for this clone: The antigen is unknown.

The chain combines TRBV19 with TRBJ1-4, with 9 bases fitting TRBD1. The source is a woman aged 70 to 79 in good health and CMV-seropositive. Sequencing was done on a sample of PBMCs. The CDR3 DNA reads as TGTGCCAGTAGTACCGGACAGGGGCGGCCTAATGAAAAACTGTTTTTT. Protein sequence: CASSTGQGRPNEKLFF.